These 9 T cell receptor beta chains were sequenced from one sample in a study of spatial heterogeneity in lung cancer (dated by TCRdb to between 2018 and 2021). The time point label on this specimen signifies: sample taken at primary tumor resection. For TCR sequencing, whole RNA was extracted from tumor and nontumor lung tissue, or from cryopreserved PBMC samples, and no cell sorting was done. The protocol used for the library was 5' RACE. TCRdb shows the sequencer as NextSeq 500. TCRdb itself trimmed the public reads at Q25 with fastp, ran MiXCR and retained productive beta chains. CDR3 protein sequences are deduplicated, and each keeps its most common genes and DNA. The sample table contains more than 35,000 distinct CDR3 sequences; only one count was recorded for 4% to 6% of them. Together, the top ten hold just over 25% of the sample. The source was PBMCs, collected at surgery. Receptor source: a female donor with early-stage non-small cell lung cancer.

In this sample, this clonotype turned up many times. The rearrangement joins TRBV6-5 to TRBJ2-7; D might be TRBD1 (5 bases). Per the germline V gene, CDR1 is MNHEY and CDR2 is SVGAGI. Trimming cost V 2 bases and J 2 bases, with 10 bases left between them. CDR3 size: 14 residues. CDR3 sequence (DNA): TGTGCCAGCAGTTACGACAGCTCGACCTACGAGCAGTACTTC. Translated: CASSYDSSTYEQYF.

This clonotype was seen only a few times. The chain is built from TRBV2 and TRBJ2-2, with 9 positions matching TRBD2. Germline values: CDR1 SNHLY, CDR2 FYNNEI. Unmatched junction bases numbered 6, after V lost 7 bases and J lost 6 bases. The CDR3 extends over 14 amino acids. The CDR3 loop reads CASKWRGGAGELFF. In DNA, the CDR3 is TGTGCCAGCAAGTGGCGGGGGGGCGCCGGGGAGCTGTTTTTT.

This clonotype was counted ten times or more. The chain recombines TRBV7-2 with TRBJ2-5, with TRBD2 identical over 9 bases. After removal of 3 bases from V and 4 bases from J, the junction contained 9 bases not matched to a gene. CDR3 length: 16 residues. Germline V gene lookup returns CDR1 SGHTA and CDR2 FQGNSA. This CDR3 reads CASSFLAGGLGETQYF. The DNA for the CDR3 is TGTGCCAGCAGCTTCCTTGCGGGGGGGCTTGGAGAGACCCAGTACTTC.

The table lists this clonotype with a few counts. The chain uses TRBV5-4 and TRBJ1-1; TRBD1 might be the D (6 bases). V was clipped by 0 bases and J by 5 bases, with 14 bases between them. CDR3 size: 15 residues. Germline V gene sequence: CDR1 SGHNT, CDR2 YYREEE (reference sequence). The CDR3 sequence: CASSLGATGGTEAFF. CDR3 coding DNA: TGTGCCAGCAGCTTGGGAGCGACAGGCGGGACTGAAGCTTTCTTT.

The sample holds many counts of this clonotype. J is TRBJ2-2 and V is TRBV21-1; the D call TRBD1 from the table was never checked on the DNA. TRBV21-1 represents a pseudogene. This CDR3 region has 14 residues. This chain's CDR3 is CARNGTANTGELFF. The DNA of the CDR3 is TGTGCCAGAAACGGGACAGCGAACACCGGGGAGCTGTTTTTT.

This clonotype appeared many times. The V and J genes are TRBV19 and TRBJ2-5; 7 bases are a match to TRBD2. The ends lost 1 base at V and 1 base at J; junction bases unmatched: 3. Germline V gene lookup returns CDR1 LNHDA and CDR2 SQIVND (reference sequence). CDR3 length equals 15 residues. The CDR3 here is CASSIGGGSQETQYF. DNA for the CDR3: TGTGCCAGTAGTATAGGGGGAGGGAGCCAAGAGACCCAGTACTTC.

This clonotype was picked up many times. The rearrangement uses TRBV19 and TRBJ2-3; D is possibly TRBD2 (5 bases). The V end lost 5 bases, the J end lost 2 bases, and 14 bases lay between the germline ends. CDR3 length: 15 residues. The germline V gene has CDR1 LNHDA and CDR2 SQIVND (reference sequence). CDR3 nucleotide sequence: TGTGCCAGTAGTCAGGCCAGCGGCCTCACAGATACGCAGTATTTT. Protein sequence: CASSQASGLTDTQYF.

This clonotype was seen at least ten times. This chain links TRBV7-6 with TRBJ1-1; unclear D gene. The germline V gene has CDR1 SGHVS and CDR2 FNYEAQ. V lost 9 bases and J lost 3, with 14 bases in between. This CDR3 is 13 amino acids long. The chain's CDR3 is CARRRTSYTEAFF. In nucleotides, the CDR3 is TGTGCCAGAAGACGCACTAGCTACACTGAAGCTTTCTTT.

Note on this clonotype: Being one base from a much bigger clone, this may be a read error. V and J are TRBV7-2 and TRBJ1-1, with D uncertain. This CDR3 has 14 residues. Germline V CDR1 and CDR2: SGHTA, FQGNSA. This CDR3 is CVSSPNGGYAEAFF. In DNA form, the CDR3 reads TGTGTCAGCAGCCCTAATGGAGGGTACGCTGAAGCTTTCTTT.